This T cell receptor beta chain emerged from a study of blood T cell repertoires in COVID-19. Under the authors' procedure: For nucleated cells, counts were estimated from reference gene primer amplification. The protocol was immunoSEQ multiplex PCR, while the TCRdb copy is restricted to in-frame clones and leaves out a portion. For V, J and clone size, that table is used; D and trimming come from the DNA. In the table there are tens of thousands of clones, approximately 88% of which are singletons. Germline V gene sequence: CDR1 SGHNT, CDR2 YYREEE (reference sequence). V trimming: 6 bases; J trimming: 4 bases; junction bases outside the gene matches: 7. The length of the CDR3 is 14 residues.

This receptor was identified in a human donor with active COVID-19. The donor label of this sample is uncertain. V gene TRBV5-4 combines with J gene TRBJ2-1; TRBD2 agrees at 7 bases. Sequenced: peripheral blood. The CDR3 DNA is TGTGCCAGCAACCGAGGGACTACTTACAATGAGCAGTTCTTC. It encodes CASNRGTTYNEQFF.